This record concerns one T cell receptor (beta chain) sequence. Its antigen is as yet unknown. Analyses pooled second doses at about 4 or about 12 weeks. V was clipped by 10 bases and J by 3 bases, with 22 bases between them. The CDR3 sequence is 16 residues long. In germline, CDR1 is MDHEN, CDR2 SYDVKM. This sample was included in a study of T cell responses to AZD1222 COVID-19 vaccine. General study findings and limits: Mostly white British, mostly female donors; authors suggested clonal diversity may be underestimated. No day 14 peak samples; only post-peak repertoires were characterized.

The repertoire was sequenced with immunoSEQ multiplex PCR; TCRdb's copy has only in-frame clones and lacks some. The sample shows about 94,000 clones, 85% of them seen only once. The source was peripheral blood, collected 28 days after the second AZD1222 dose. This sequence joins TRBV28 and TRBJ2-1, with D perhaps matching TRBD1 or TRBD2 (5 bases each). This clonotype originated in an adult who received the AZD1222 COVID-19 vaccine. The CDR3 is CANAPQGGGHYNEQFF. CDR3 DNA sequence: TGTGCCAACGCCCCCCAGGGTGGCGGGCACTACAATGAGCAGTTCTTC.